Reported below is one T cell receptor beta chain. Its antigen remains unidentified. Time point here: patch test 2, 6 weeks after DPC sensitization. Specified treatment: therapeutic diphenylcyclopropenone sensitization with weekly scalp DPC. In every case, blood was obtained before the patch test was applied. TCRdb processed the RACE reads anew with MiXCR; each CDR3 protein has one entry. The sample gives about 350,000 distinct CDR3 sequences, over 6% of which show up once; more than 5.5% is in the top ten. V dropped 0 bases and J dropped 3 bases, with 9 bases sitting between them. Looked up from germline, CDR1 is SGHRS and CDR2 is YFSETQ. The CDR3 has 14 residues. These data belong to a study of human T cells and chemical hapten exposure. Study summary: Enrolled patients were predominantly female and had alopecia areata, totalis or universalis.

Study-wide results and caveats: Sensitizing to DPC left TCRs with a frequency above 1 in 1000 unaltered. Clustering by CDR3 similarity yielded significantly more large clusters from expanded TCRs than controls.

The V gene is TRBV5-1, the J gene TRBJ2-5, with no clear D. This clonotype originated in a young woman with alopecia areata. Some clones in this sample may be carry-over from other donors' samples. Sequenced here: whole blood, sampled in connection with sensitization to the hapten diphenylcyclopropenone (DPC). The CDR3 here is CASSLARGEETQYF. The CDR3 DNA is TGCGCCAGCAGCTTGGCGAGAGGTGAAGAGACCCAGTACTTC.